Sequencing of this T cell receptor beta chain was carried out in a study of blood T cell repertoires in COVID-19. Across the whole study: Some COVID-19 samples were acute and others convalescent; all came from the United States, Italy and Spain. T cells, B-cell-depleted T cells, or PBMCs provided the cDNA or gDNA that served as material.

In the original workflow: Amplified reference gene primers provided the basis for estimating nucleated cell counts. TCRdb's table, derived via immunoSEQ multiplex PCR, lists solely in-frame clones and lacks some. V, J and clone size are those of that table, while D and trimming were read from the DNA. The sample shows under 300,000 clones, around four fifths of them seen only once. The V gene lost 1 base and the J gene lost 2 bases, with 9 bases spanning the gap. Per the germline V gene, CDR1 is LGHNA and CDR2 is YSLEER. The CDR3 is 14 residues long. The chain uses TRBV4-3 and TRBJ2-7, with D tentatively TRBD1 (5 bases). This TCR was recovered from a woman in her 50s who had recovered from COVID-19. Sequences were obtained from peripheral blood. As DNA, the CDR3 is TGCGCCAGCAGCCAAGTCGCAGGGACCTACGAGCAGTACTTC. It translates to CASSQVAGTYEQYF.